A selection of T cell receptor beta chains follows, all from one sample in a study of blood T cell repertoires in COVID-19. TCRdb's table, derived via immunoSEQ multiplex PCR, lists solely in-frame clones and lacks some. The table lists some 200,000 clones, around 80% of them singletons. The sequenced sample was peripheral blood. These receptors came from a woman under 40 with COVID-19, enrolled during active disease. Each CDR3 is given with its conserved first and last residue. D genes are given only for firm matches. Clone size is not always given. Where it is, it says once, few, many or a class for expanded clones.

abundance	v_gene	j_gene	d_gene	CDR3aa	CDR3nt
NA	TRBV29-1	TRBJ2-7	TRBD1	CSFKGPGGPYEQYF	TGCAGCTTCAAAGGACCAGGGGGACCATACGAGCAGTACTTC
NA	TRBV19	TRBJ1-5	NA	CASGGSRNQPQHF	TGTGCCAGTGGAGGGTCGCGCAATCAGCCCCAGCATTTT
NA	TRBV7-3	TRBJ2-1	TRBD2	CASSLTPRLAGGLINEQFF	TGTGCCAGCAGCTTAACCCCACGACTAGCGGGGGGTCTAATTAATGAGCAGTTCTTC
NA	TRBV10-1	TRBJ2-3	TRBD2	CASLLGGRVDTQYF	TGCGCCAGCCTCCTCGGAGGGAGGGTAGATACGCAGTATTTT
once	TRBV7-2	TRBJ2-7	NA	CASSFPNSNEQYF	TGTGCCAGCAGCTTCCCAAATAGCAACGAGCAGTACTTC
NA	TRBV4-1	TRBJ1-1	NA	CASSQGPGNTEAFF	TGCGCCAGCAGCCAAGGGCCTGGGAACACTGAAGCTTTCTTT
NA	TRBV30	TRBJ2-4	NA	CACNPYLGSIQYF	TGTGCCTGTAACCCTTATCTCGGGAGCATTCAGTACTTC
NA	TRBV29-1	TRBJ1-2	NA	CSVEDLMRVRAENYGYTF	TGCAGCGTTGAAGATCTTATGAGGGTTCGAGCTGAAAACTATGGCTACACCTTC
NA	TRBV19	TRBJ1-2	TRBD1	CASSLTGGAQDYGYTF	TGTGCCAGTAGTTTGACAGGGGGCGCCCAGGACTATGGCTACACCTTC
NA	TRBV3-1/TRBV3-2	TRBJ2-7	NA	CASSQAEDTPYEQYF	TGTGCCAGCAGCCAAGCCGAGGATACCCCCTACGAGCAGTACTTC
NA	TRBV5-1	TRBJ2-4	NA	CASSFTTGEGNIQYF	TGCGCCAGCAGCTTTACTACGGGGGAAGGGAACATTCAGTACTTC
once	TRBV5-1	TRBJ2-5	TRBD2	CASSHNSGGDPGETQYF	TGCGCCAGCAGCCACAATAGCGGGGGGGACCCAGGGGAGACCCAGTACTTC
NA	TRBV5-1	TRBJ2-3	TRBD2	CASSQLAGPSTDTQYF	TGCGCCAGCAGCCAATTAGCGGGGCCCAGCACAGATACGCAGTATTTT
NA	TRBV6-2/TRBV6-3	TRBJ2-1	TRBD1	CASSLGQGLDYNEQFF	TGTGCCAGCAGCCTCGGACAGGGTTTAGACTACAATGAGCAGTTCTTC
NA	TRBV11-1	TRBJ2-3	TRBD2	CASSTLERGNGDTQYF	TGTGCCAGCAGCACTTTGGAGCGGGGGAATGGTGATACGCAGTATTTT
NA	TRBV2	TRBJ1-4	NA	CASSARRGNEKLFF	TGTGCCAGCAGTGCGAGGCGGGGGAATGAAAAACTGTTTTTT
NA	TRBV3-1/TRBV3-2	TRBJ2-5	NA	CASSQGAQETQYF	TGTGCCAGCAGCCAAGGGGCCCAAGAGACCCAGTACTTC
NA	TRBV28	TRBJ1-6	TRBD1	CASSSGQGLGNSPLHF	TGTGCCAGCAGTTCCGGACAGGGGCTGGGGAATTCACCCCTCCACTTT
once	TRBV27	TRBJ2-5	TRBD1	CASSPRQGMETQYF	TGTGCCAGCAGTCCCAGACAGGGGATGGAGACCCAGTACTTC
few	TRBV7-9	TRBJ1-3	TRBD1	CASSLRQGTGNTIYF	TGTGCCAGCAGCTTAAGACAGGGCACTGGAAACACCATATATTTT
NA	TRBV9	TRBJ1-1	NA	CASSGTGSEAFF	TGTGCCAGCAGCGGCACAGGAAGTGAAGCTTTCTTT
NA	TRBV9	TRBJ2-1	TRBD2	CASSGLAGFNEQFF	TGTGCCAGCAGCGGACTAGCGGGGTTCAATGAGCAGTTCTTC
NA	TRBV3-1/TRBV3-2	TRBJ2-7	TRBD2	CASSQGTSGRYEQYF	TGTGCCAGCAGCCAGGGGACTAGCGGGAGGTACGAGCAGTACTTC
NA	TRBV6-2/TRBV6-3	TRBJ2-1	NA	CASSETYNEQFF	TGTGCCAGCAGTGAGACATACAATGAGCAGTTCTTC
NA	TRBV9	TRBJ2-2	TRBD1	CASSGGTGRAGELFF	TGTGCCAGCAGCGGGGGGACAGGGAGGGCCGGGGAGCTGTTTTTT
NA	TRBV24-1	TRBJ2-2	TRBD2	CATSDRATSGVVELFF	TGTGCCACCAGTGACCGGGCGACTAGCGGGGTCGTGGAGCTGTTTTTT